This TCR beta chain was retrieved from a study of blood T cell repertoires in COVID-19. The CDR3 loop spans 16 amino acids. Deletions cut 6 bases from V and 0 bases from J, with 14 bases between. Germline-derived CDR1 and CDR2 are MNHEY and SMNVEV (reference sequence). Clones were read by immunoSEQ multiplex PCR, and TCRdb kept only the in-frame ones, dropping some. Altogether 300,000 to 400,000 clones are present, approximately 88% being singletons, with the ten largest covering 0.95% to 1%. The origin of this receptor is a woman younger than 45 with acute COVID-19. Sequenced material: PBMCs or T cells enriched from blood (not recorded which). The genes are TRBV27 and TRBJ1-4, with D perhaps TRBD1 (6 bases). CDR3 protein: CASSPGDIATNEKLFF. The CDR3 DNA reads TGTGCCAGCAGCCCCGGGGACATTGCAACTAATGAAAAACTGTTTTTT.